A single sample is the source of the 32 T cell receptor beta chains below, sequenced in a study of T cell responses to AZD1222 COVID-19 vaccine. Profiled with immunoSEQ multiplex PCR; TCRdb holds only in-frame clones, not every one. The sample has 150,000 to 200,000 clones, 90% seen once. Sequenced material: peripheral blood, taken on day 0 of AZD1222 vaccination. The receptors here all came from an adult in good health.

The J gene is TRBJ1-2, the V gene TRBV7-9; D ambiguous. The germline V gene encodes CDR1 SEHNR and CDR2 FQNEAQ (reference sequence). V shed 2 bases and J shed 2 bases, with 6 bases lying between them. The CDR3 runs to 13 residues. The chain's CDR3 is CASSLPTNYGYTF. The DNA of the CDR3 is TGTGCCAGCAGCTTACCAACAAACTATGGCTACACCTTC.

The CDR3 nucleotides are TGTGCCAGCTCACCGGACAGCTACCAAGAGACCCAGTACTTC. As protein: CASSPDSYQETQYF. This chain connects TRBV18 to TRBJ2-5; tentative D call: TRBD1 (6 bases). V lost 3 bases to trimming and J lost 0 bases, with 8 bases between them. Germline V gives CDR1 KGHSH, CDR2 LQKENI. The CDR3 is 14 residues long.

The V and J genes are TRBV9 and TRBJ2-3; perhaps TRBD2 as D (5 bases). This CDR3 has 14 residues. Trimming left V 2 bases short and J 2 bases short, with 9 bases between. Germline assignment: CDR1 SGDLS and CDR2 YYNGEE. In DNA, the CDR3 is TGTGCCAGCAGCGTCGCCGGGGTCACAGATACGCAGTATTTT. Encoded protein: CASSVAGVTDTQYF.

The gene calls are TRBV30 and TRBJ1-6; TRBD1 is a possible D gene (5 bases). This CDR3 has 14 amino acids. CDR1 and CDR2 (germline): GTSNPN, SVGIG (reference sequence). V dropped 2 bases and J dropped 6 bases, with 11 bases sitting between them. The CDR3 spells CAWSSARGNSPLHF. The DNA of the CDR3 is TGTGCCTGGAGTTCTGCTAGGGGTAATTCACCCCTCCACTTT.

There are a few counts of this clone. This chain joins TRBV10-3 and TRBJ2-3; 11 bases line up with TRBD2. Trimming took 4 bases from V and 6 from J; bases not matched to a gene: 3. The CDR3 has 14 amino acids. Germline CDR1 and CDR2: ENHRY and SYGVKD. As DNA, the CDR3 is TGTGCCATCAGTGTTAGCGGGGGGGCCGATACGCAGTATTTT. Translating gives CAISVSGGADTQYF.

CDR3 sequence reads: CASSEGPSYGYTF. The CDR3 nucleotides are TGTGCCAGCAGCGAGGGACCGAGCTATGGCTACACCTTC. The chain recombines TRBV2 with TRBJ1-2; tentative D call: TRBD1 (5 bases). V lost 6 bases and J lost 4, with 12 bases in between. Germline V gives CDR1 SNHLY, CDR2 FYNNEI. The CDR3 has 13 amino acids.

This clone was detected only a few times. The chain is built from TRBV11-2 and TRBJ1-3; D is ambiguous. Between the trimmed V and J ends, which lost 5 bases and 0 bases, there was a span of 8 bases. Germline V gene sequence: CDR1 SGHAT, CDR2 FQNNGV. This CDR3 spans 14 amino acids. The CDR3: CASSHSRSGNTIYF. CDR3 in DNA: TGTGCCAGCAGCCATTCACGCTCTGGAAACACCATATATTTT. The full variable domain, in which reference TRBV11-2 and TRBJ1-3 provide the parts outside the CDR3, is EAGVAQSPRYKIIEKRQSVAFWCNPISGHATLYWYQQILGQGPKLLIQFQNNGVVDDSQLPKDRFSAERLKGVDSTLKIQPAKLEDSAVYLCASSHSRSGNTIYFGEGSWLTVV.

Details on this clone: Other nucleotide sequences from this sample produce the same CDR3. The chain links TRBV6-5 to TRBJ1-6; TRBD1 matches at 9 bases. The CDR3 has 15 amino acids. Germline CDR1 reads MNHEY; CDR2 reads SVGAGI. With 0 bases clipped from V and 7 bases from J, the junction kept 1 base outside the gene matches. The chain's CDR3 is CASSYSGQGNSPLHF. CDR3 nucleotides: TGTGCCAGCAGTTACTCTGGACAGGGGAATTCACCCCTCCACTTT.

Remarks on this clone: Compared with germline, one end of the junction differs, possibly owing to a read error. The chain recombines TRBV7-7 with TRBJ1-5; the D gene is possibly TRBD1 (6 bases). Germline V gives CDR1 SSHAT, CDR2 FNYEAQ (reference sequence). This CDR3 spans 14 amino acids. This CDR3 is CASRVKGGTQPQHF. The CDR3 nucleotides are TGTGCTAGCAGGGTCAAAGGGGGAACTCAGCCCCAGCATTTT.

The chain employs TRBV12-3 or TRBV12-4 and TRBJ2-7; tentative D call: TRBD2 (5 bases). This CDR3 spans 13 amino acids. Trimming took 4 bases from V and 4 from J, leaving 11 bases between them. The CDR3 coding sequence is TGTGCCAGCAGTTCCGGGGAAGATTACGAGCAGTACTTC. Protein product: CASSSGEDYEQYF.

This clone was seen only a few times. The chain has TRBV7-2 and TRBJ1-2, with 9 bases fitting TRBD1. This CDR3 is 15 amino acids long. V was pared by 5 bases and J by 10 bases, with 14 bases of the junction left unmatched. CDR1 and CDR2 (germline): SGHTA, FQGNSA. This CDR3 reads CASSHPGQGMSNYTF. The DNA for the CDR3 is TGTGCCAGCAGCCACCCGGGACAGGGCATGTCAAACTACACCTTC.

V and J are TRBV6-2 or TRBV6-3 and TRBJ2-7; 7 bases line up with TRBD1. V lost 6 bases, J lost 2 bases, and 13 bases stayed unmatched. The length of the CDR3 is 16 residues. Germline assignment: CDR1 MNHEY and CDR2 SVGEGT. The CDR3: CASSPSYSTGTYEQYF. CDR3 bases: TGTGCCAGCAGCCCCTCTTATTCGACAGGGACCTACGAGCAGTACTTC.

V is TRBV2 and J is TRBJ1-4, with TRBD1 matching over 7 bases. CDR1 and CDR2 from the germline V gene are SNHLY and FYNNEI. J was trimmed by 6 bases and V by 7 bases; bases with no gene match: 8. The CDR3 has 14 residues. CDR3 coding DNA: TGTGCCAGCATGCGGGACAGCATATATGAAAAACTGTTTTTT. This translates into CASMRDSIYEKLFF.

This chain links TRBV3-1 (or the pseudogene TRBV3-2) with TRBJ2-1; the match to TRBD2 covers 8 bases. Germline-derived CDR1 and CDR2 are LGHDT and YNNKEL (reference sequence). With 2 bases clipped from V and 5 bases from J, the junction kept 5 bases outside the gene matches. This CDR3 has 15 residues. The chain's CDR3 is CASSQPGLGNNEQFF. CDR3 DNA sequence: TGTGCCAGCAGCCAACCGGGACTAGGGAACAATGAGCAGTTCTTC.

The chain uses TRBV27 and TRBJ2-3; 8 positions agree with TRBD1. CDR3 size: 17 residues. Germline V gives CDR1 MNHEY, CDR2 SMNVEV (reference sequence). The V gene end was trimmed by 2 bases and the J gene end by 4 bases; junction bases not matched to a gene: 11. CDR3 nucleotide sequence: TGTGCCAGCAGTTTAGTGGCGACAGGGGCCTATCCAGATACGCAGTATTTT. It encodes CASSLVATGAYPDTQYF.

The rearrangement uses TRBV30 and TRBJ1-2; D might be TRBD1 (5 bases). Germline V CDR1 and CDR2: GTSNPN, SVGIG (reference sequence). Trimming took off 0 bases at V and 4 bases at J, with 9 bases between the two ends. The CDR3 length is 13 residues. CDR3 nucleotides: TGTGCCTGGAGTGTGAGACAGAGCTATGGCTACACCTTC. It is translated as CAWSVRQSYGYTF.

The rearrangement uses TRBV6-5 and TRBJ1-2; D uncertain. V lost 0 bases to trimming and J lost 2 bases, with 4 bases between them. The length of the CDR3 is 13 residues. Germline V gene lookup returns CDR1 MNHEY and CDR2 SVGAGI. CDR3 sequence: CASSYSQNYGYTF. The DNA for the CDR3 is TGTGCCAGCAGTTACTCTCAGAACTATGGCTACACCTTC.

As DNA, the CDR3 is TGTGCCAGCAGGACTCCGGGACAGCCGAACACTGAAGCTTTCTTT. It specifies CASRTPGQPNTEAFF. The rearrangement links TRBV28 to TRBJ1-1; 7 bases are shared with TRBD1. The germline V gene has CDR1 MDHEN and CDR2 SYDVKM. V lost 6 bases, J lost 1 base, and 8 bases stayed unmatched. There are 15 residues in the CDR3.

The V and J genes are TRBV28 and TRBJ2-7; D is tentatively TRBD1 or TRBD2 (5 bases each). Trimming pared 7 bases from V and 0 bases from J, leaving 16 bases between. Germline V gives CDR1 MDHEN, CDR2 SYDVKM. The CDR3 is 15 residues long. The DNA of the CDR3 is TGTGCCAGCACGGGGCTAGCTAGGTTCTCCTACGAGCAGTACTTC. As protein: CASTGLARFSYEQYF. The full variable domain, in which reference TRBV28 and TRBJ2-7 provide the parts outside the CDR3, is DVKVTQSSRYLVKRTGEKVFLECVQDMDHENMFWYRQDPGLGLRLIYFSYDVKMKEKGDIPEGYSVSREKKERFSLILESASTNQTSMYLCASTGLARFSYEQYFGPGTRLTVT.

The rearrangement joins TRBV28 to TRBJ2-1; 7 positions agree with TRBD2. The CDR3 contains 14 residues. Germline V gene data show CDR1 as MDHEN and CDR2 as SYDVKM. The ends lost 5 bases at V and 6 bases at J; junction bases unmatched: 7. DNA of the CDR3: TGTGCCAGCAGTCCCCTGGCGGGAGTCAATGAGCAGTTCTTC. The encoded protein is CASSPLAGVNEQFF.

A single count supports this clone. This chain links TRBV27 with TRBJ1-6; no reliable D call. The CDR3 runs 14 residues. V lost 6 bases, J lost 3 bases, and 9 bases lay in between. The V gene's germline CDR1 is MNHEY and CDR2 SMNVEV (reference sequence). Here the CDR3 reads CASRPQNYNSPLHF. CDR3 bases: TGTGCCAGCAGACCCCAGAACTATAATTCACCCCTCCACTTT.

This chain links TRBV19 with TRBJ2-2; TRBD1 matches at 9 bases. CDR1 LNHDA and CDR2 SQIVND come from the germline V gene (reference sequence). Trimming cost V 7 bases and J 7 bases; bases outside gene matches: 4. The CDR3 has 13 residues. In nucleotides, the CDR3 is TGTGCCAGTACCAGGACAGGGGTCGGGGAGCTGTTTTTT. It yields the protein CASTRTGVGELFF.

V gene TRBV11-2 combines with J gene TRBJ2-2; D possibly uses TRBD1 or TRBD2 (6 bases each). This CDR3 comprises 17 residues. Germline loops: CDR1 SGHAT, CDR2 FQNNGV. V shed 4 bases and J shed 0 bases, with 15 bases lying between them. The CDR3 reads CASSYRRGETNTGELFF. Written as DNA, the CDR3 is TGTGCCAGCAGCTATAGGAGGGGGGAAACGAACACCGGGGAGCTGTTTTTT.

V gene TRBV11-3 combines with J gene TRBJ2-1; tentatively, D is TRBD1 (6 bases). Germline V gives CDR1 SGHNT, CDR2 YENEEA. CDR3 length: 16 amino acids. The ends were cut back, 3 bases at V and 0 bases at J, with 12 bases in the middle. The CDR3 region has the DNA TGTGCCAGCAGCTTTGGGACACAGAGCTCCTACAATGAGCAGTTCTTC. It translates to CASSFGTQSSYNEQFF.

This chain connects TRBV4-2 to TRBJ1-1; 11 bases fit TRBD1. CDR3 length: 18 amino acids. The ends lost 1 base at V and 1 base at J; junction bases unmatched: 8. CDR1 LGHNA and CDR2 YNFKEQ come from the germline V gene. CDR3 nucleotide sequence: TGTGCCAGCAGCCAAGGGACAGGGGGCCGATACACGAACACTGAAGCTTTCTTT. Translation gives CASSQGTGGRYTNTEAFF.

The J gene is TRBJ2-3, the V gene TRBV7-9, with D unclear. This CDR3 comprises 11 residues. Trimming removed 3 bases from V and 5 bases from J, with 3 bases in between. Per the germline V gene, CDR1 is SEHNR and CDR2 is FQNEAQ (reference sequence). The chain's CDR3 is CASSFGDTQYF. The CDR3 DNA is TGTGCCAGCAGCTTCGGAGATACGCAGTATTTT.

The table lists this clone with a few counts. The chain joins TRBV3-1 (or the pseudogene TRBV3-2) to TRBJ1-3, with 7 bases lining up with TRBD1. This CDR3 has 14 amino acids. Germline CDR1 reads LGHDT; CDR2 reads YNNKEL (reference sequence). The trim removed 6 bases at V and 3 bases at J, leaving 5 bases unmatched. CDR3 coding DNA: TGTGCCAGCAGTATACAGGGGTATGGAAACACCATATATTTT. Its protein is CASSIQGYGNTIYF.

This sequence joins TRBV19 and TRBJ2-1; D possibly matches TRBD1 or TRBD2 (7 bases each). Germline CDR1 LNHDA, CDR2 SQIVND (reference sequence). Trimming shortened V by 4 bases and J by 10 bases, and 17 bases separated the two germline ends. The CDR3 has 14 amino acids. CDR3 coding DNA: TGTGCCAGTAGTAGGGACAGTTCTAGCGGAGAGCAGTTCTTC. Translated: CASSRDSSSGEQFF.

This chain joins TRBV28 and TRBJ1-5, with 7 bases matching TRBD1. V dropped 2 bases and J dropped 7; count of bases not matched to a gene: 5. The CDR3 is made up of 14 amino acids. Looked up from germline, CDR1 is MDHEN and CDR2 is SYDVKM. The DNA of the CDR3 is TGTGCCAGCAGTTTAGACAGGGTCGACCAGCCCCAGCATTTT. Its protein product is CASSLDRVDQPQHF.

The chain couples TRBV7-9 to TRBJ1-4, with 7 bases fitting TRBD1. Germline trimming cut 3 bases from V and 2 bases from J; bases unmatched to any gene: 3. This CDR3 has 15 residues. CDR1 is SEHNR and CDR2 is FQNEAQ in the germline V gene (reference sequence). This chain's CDR3 is CASSFTGATNEKLFF. In DNA, the CDR3 is TGTGCCAGCAGCTTCACAGGGGCCACTAATGAAAAACTGTTTTTT.

The J gene is TRBJ1-2, the V gene TRBV24-1; no reliable D call. Germline V lookup: CDR1 KGHDR, CDR2 SFDVKD. This CDR3 is 13 amino acids long. V lost 10 bases and J lost 7, with 18 bases in between. The CDR3 region is CATGTEGLSGYTF. The CDR3 DNA reads as TGTGCCACTGGTACAGAAGGTCTTTCTGGCTACACCTTC.

CDR3 sequence: CASSLAGGTGYEQYF. CDR3 bases: TGTGCCAGCAGCTTAGCAGGGGGCACCGGTTACGAGCAGTACTTC. The chain combines TRBV7-6 with TRBJ2-7; TRBD1 matches at 7 bases. Per germline, CDR1 SGHVS and CDR2 FNYEAQ. The CDR3 length is 15 residues. V dropped 0 bases and J dropped 4; count of bases not matched to a gene: 6.